The sequence of this TCR beta chain was determined in a study of blood T cell repertoires in COVID-19. Turning to the study itself: The United States, Italy and Spain provided the acute and convalescent COVID-19 samples. T cells, B-cell-depleted T cells, or PBMCs provided the cDNA or gDNA that served as material.

CDR3 length: 16 residues. The germline V gene has CDR1 LNHDA and CDR2 SQIVND (reference sequence). Trimming cost V 9 bases and J 0 bases, with 20 bases left between them. Authors' processing steps: For nucleated cells, counts were estimated from reference gene primer amplification. Repertoires were generated with immunoSEQ multiplex PCR, while TCRdb's copy carries only in-frame clones and drops some. The D gene and trimming were derived from the DNA, and the V and J assignments and clone size from that table. The profile shows 110,000 to 150,000 clones, approximately 85% of them singletons. This chain connects TRBV19 to TRBJ1-1; D is unresolved. The TCR sequence derives from a man between 50 and 59 years old with acute or convalescent COVID-19. The sequenced sample consisted of peripheral blood. The CDR3 bases are TGTGCCAGATCCGGGAGGACGAGCTTCATGAACACTGAAGCTTTCTTT. Amino acid sequence: CARSGRTSFMNTEAFF.